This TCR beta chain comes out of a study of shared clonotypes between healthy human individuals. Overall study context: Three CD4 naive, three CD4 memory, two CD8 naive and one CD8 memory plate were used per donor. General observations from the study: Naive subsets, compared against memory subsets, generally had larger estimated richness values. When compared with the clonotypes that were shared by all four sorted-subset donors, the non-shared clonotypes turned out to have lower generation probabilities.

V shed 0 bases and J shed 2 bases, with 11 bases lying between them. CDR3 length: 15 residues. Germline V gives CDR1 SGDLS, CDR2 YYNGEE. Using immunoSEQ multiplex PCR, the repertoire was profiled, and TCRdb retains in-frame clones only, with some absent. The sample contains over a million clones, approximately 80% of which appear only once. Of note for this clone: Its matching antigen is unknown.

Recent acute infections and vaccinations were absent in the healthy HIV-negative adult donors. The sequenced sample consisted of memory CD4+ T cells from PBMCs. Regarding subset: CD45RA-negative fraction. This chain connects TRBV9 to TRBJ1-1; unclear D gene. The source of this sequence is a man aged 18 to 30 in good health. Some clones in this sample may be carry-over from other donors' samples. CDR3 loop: CASSVDSGLNTEAFF. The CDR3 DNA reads TGTGCCAGCAGCGTAGACAGTGGGTTAAACACTGAAGCTTTCTTT.